This is a list of T cell receptor beta chains from one sample in a study of cytomegalovirus exposure and HLA in healthy donors. The data were produced by immunoSEQ multiplex PCR, yet TCRdb's version contains in-frame clones alone and is incomplete. Of approximately 190,000 clones listed, about three quarters are singletons. Input material: PBMCs. Receptors originate from a woman in her 30s in good health and CMV-seropositive. Both conserved end residues are part of each CDR3. A D gene is named only where the DNA matches it firmly. Expanded clones are given a class, and other clones once, few, many or no size at all.

d_call	clone_size	cdr3_length	v_call	j_call	cdr3_nt	cdr3_aa
TRBD2	NA	17	TRBV4-2	TRBJ2-3	TGTGCCAGCAGCCTCCTTAAGAGCGGGGAGGCCTTGGATACGCAGTATTTT	CASSLLKSGEALDTQYF
NA	NA	12	TRBV7-9	TRBJ2-1	TGTGCCAGCAGCTTCGCGGGGCCTGAGCAGTTCTTC	CASSFAGPEQFF
NA	NA	12	TRBV7-9	TRBJ1-2	TGTGCCAGCAGCTTAGGCAGTAACGGCTACACCTTC	CASSLGSNGYTF
TRBD2	NA	15	TRBV9	TRBJ2-5	TGTGCCAGCAGCCCCGGTAGTGGGAGGGAAGAGACCCAGTACTTC	CASSPGSGREETQYF
NA	few	12	TRBV29-1	TRBJ1-2	TGCAGCGTTGAGGGGGCAGAGTTGGGCTACACCTTC	CSVEGAELGYTF
TRBD2	NA	17	TRBV7-9	TRBJ2-5	TGTGCCAGCAGCTTAGAGCTCCTAGCGGGAGGAGGGGAGACCCAGTACTTC	CASSLELLAGGGETQYF
TRBD1	NA	15	TRBV5-1	TRBJ2-1	TGCGCCAGCAGCTTGGTGACAGGGATCTACAATGAGCAGTTCTTC	CASSLVTGIYNEQFF
NA	NA	14	TRBV28	TRBJ1-2	TGTGCCAGCAGTTTTGGGGGCACTTCATGGGGCTACACCTTC	CASSFGGTSWGYTF
TRBD2	NA	16	TRBV4-2	TRBJ2-1	TGTGCCAGCAGCCATTTGGGCCAGCGGGAGACAGATGAGCAGTTCTTC	CASSHLGQRETDEQFF
TRBD2	NA	14	TRBV5-1	TRBJ2-5	TGCGCCAGCAGCTTCGGGACTAGAGACGAGACCCAGTACTTC	CASSFGTRDETQYF
NA	NA	11	TRBV19	TRBJ1-2	TGTGCCAGTGGGCAGGACTATGGCTACACCTTC	CASGQDYGYTF
NA	NA	14	TRBV5-1	TRBJ2-1	TGCGCCAGCAACGAAAATTCCTACCACAATGAGCAGTTCTTC	CASNENSYHNEQFF
TRBD1	NA	15	TRBV5-1	TRBJ1-5	TGCGCCAGCAGCTTGACAGGGGATGCCAGTCAGCCCCAGCATTTT	CASSLTGDASQPQHF
NA	few	15	TRBV7-8	TRBJ1-4	TGTGCCAGCAGCCCTAACGGGGGGGGTGGGGAAAAACTGTTTTTT	CASSPNGGGGEKLFF
NA	NA	15	TRBV27	TRBJ2-5	TGTGCCAGCAGTTTAGGGGGCTGGCGAGCGGAGACCCAGTACTTC	CASSLGGWRAETQYF
NA	NA	15	TRBV5-1	TRBJ2-7	TGCGCCAGCCGAGGTGGCCAGGGTCCCTCCTACGAGCAGTACTTC	CASRGGQGPSYEQYF
TRBD1	NA	15	TRBV7-2	TRBJ1-5	TGTGCCAGCAGCTTATCCGCAGGGGGCTTTGAGCCCCAGCATTTT	CASSLSAGGFEPQHF
NA	NA	15	TRBV7-2	TRBJ1-1	TGTGCCAGCAGCTTAGGCAGCAGGGTGAACACTGAAGCTTTCTTT	CASSLGSRVNTEAFF
NA	NA	13	TRBV5-1	TRBJ1-1	TGCGCCAGCAGCTCGGACATGAACACTGAAGCTTTCTTT	CASSSDMNTEAFF